The next 32 T cell receptor beta chains were all read from a single sample in a study of blood T cell repertoires in COVID-19. Sequencing was performed with immunoSEQ multiplex PCR; in TCRdb, only in-frame clones are kept and a portion is missing. The data contain 300,000 to 400,000 clones, over 75% of them seen just once; the ten biggest clones take up approximately 1%. Sequences were obtained from PBMCs or T cells enriched from blood (not recorded which). These receptors all stem from a woman under 40 with acute COVID-19.

This clone has just one count. This sequence joins TRBV27 and TRBJ2-3, with D perhaps matching TRBD1 (5 bases). There are 13 residues in the CDR3. Germline CDR1 and CDR2: MNHEY and SMNVEV (reference sequence). Trimming removed 6 bases at V and 0 bases at J, with 7 bases between. In DNA, the CDR3 is TGTGCCAGCAGGGGGCCAAGCACAGATACGCAGTATTTT. Translation: CASRGPSTDTQYF.

The V call is TRBV7-2, the J call TRBJ2-5, with a weak D call TRBD1 (7 bases). CDR1 and CDR2 from the germline V gene are SGHTA and FQGNSA. The CDR3 loop spans 14 amino acids. Trimming removed 4 bases at V and 4 bases at J, with 13 bases between. In DNA, the CDR3 is TGTGCCAGCAGCTATTATCAGGGGGGAGAGACCCAGTACTTC. Protein product: CASSYYQGGETQYF.

The chain uses TRBV7-8 and TRBJ1-1; D gene ambiguous. Germline values: CDR1 SGHVS, CDR2 FQNEAQ. The CDR3 sequence is 15 residues long. Trimming took off 5 bases at V and 1 base at J, with 14 bases between the two ends. The CDR3 is CASSALVGGNTEAFF. The CDR3 nucleotides read TGTGCCAGCAGCGCCCTGGTCGGTGGGAACACTGAAGCTTTCTTT.

CDR3 region: CASSPVRQGGETQYF. CDR3 in DNA: TGTGCCAGCAGCCCCGTCCGACAGGGGGGGGAGACCCAGTACTTC. The chain is built from TRBV2 and TRBJ2-5; 9 nucleotides align to TRBD1. With 6 bases clipped from V and 5 bases from J, the junction kept 10 bases outside the gene matches. CDR3 size: 15 residues. Germline assignment: CDR1 SNHLY and CDR2 FYNNEI.

DNA of the CDR3: TGTGCCAGCAGTTACGCCCCAGGGGGCCGGGGAGCTTTCTTT. This sequence encodes CASSYAPGGRGAFF. V and J are TRBV6-5 and TRBJ1-1, with 8 bases matching TRBD1. Germline CDR1 is MNHEY and CDR2 is SVGAGI. This CDR3 contains 14 residues. J lost 10 bases, V lost 2 bases, and 9 bases had no gene match.

This clone was picked up a small number of times. The chain is built from TRBV2 and TRBJ2-3; D is undetermined. The V end lost 4 bases, the J end lost 1 base, and 9 bases lay between the germline ends. There are 14 residues in the CDR3. CDR1 is SNHLY, CDR2 FYNNEI, per germline. The CDR3 is CASSGLIGTDTQYF. In DNA, the CDR3 is TGTGCCAGCAGTGGCCTGATAGGCACAGATACGCAGTATTTT.

The chain uses TRBV2 and TRBJ2-3; 9 nucleotides align to TRBD2. The CDR3 contains 17 residues. Germline CDR1 SNHLY, CDR2 FYNNEI. After removal of 3 bases from V and 1 base from J, the junction contained 8 bases not matched to a gene. CDR3 amino acids: CASSDRAGGRGTDTQYF. In DNA, the CDR3 is TGTGCCAGCAGTGACCGGGCGGGGGGGCGCGGCACAGATACGCAGTATTTT.

The chain joins TRBV10-3 to TRBJ2-2; TRBD2 matches at 8 bases. J was trimmed by 6 bases and V by 0 bases; bases with no gene match: 3. This CDR3 spans 15 amino acids. Germline V CDR1 and CDR2: ENHRY, SYGVKD. The CDR3 DNA is TGTGCCATCAGTGAGTCGTCACTAGCGGCCGGGGAGCTGTTTTTT. Translating it yields CAISESSLAAGELFF.

This clone was seen a single time. The chain couples TRBV25-1 to TRBJ2-1; D uncertain. CDR1 is MGHDK and CDR2 is SYGVNS in the germline V gene. Trimming removed 5 bases at V and 3 bases at J, with 11 bases between. The CDR3 has 14 residues. The CDR3 loop is CASSPRPGYNEQFF. CDR3 DNA: TGTGCCAGCAGTCCCCGCCCGGGCTACAATGAGCAGTTCTTC. The variable domain in full, completed from reference TRBV25-1 and TRBJ2-1, reads EADIYQTPRYLVIGTGKKITLECSQTMGHDKMYWYQQDPGMELHLIHYSYGVNSTEKGDLSSESTVSRIRTEHFPLTLESARPSHTSQYLCASSPRPGYNEQFFGPGTRLTVL.

As to this clone: At the DNA level, this CDR3 is encoded by other sequences in the same sample as well. In DNA, the CDR3 is TGTGCCAGCAGCCGGGAGGCAGACAATCAGCCCCAGCATTTT. Protein: CASSREADNQPQHF. This chain joins TRBV5-5 and TRBJ1-5; D unclear. V was clipped by 4 bases and J by 3 bases, with 11 bases between them. The germline CDR1 and CDR2 sequences are SGHKS and YYEKEE (reference sequence). The CDR3 runs 14 residues.

V usage is TRBV3-1 (or the pseudogene TRBV3-2) and J usage is TRBJ2-1; TRBD2 is a possible D gene (6 bases). This CDR3 is built from 14 residues. Germline-derived CDR1 and CDR2 are LGHDT and YNNKEL (reference sequence). Trimming removed 4 bases at V and 4 bases at J, with 11 bases between. The CDR3 bases are TGTGCCAGCAGCCTCGGGACTTTATACAATGAGCAGTTCTTC. Its protein product is CASSLGTLYNEQFF.

The rearrangement joins TRBV5-1 to TRBJ1-1; the D gene is possibly TRBD1 (5 bases). CDR1 is SGHRS and CDR2 is YFSETQ in the germline V gene. Trimming left V 0 bases short and J 6 bases short, with 15 bases between. CDR3 length: 15 residues. This chain's CDR3 is CASSLDGGGRAEAFF. Written as DNA, the CDR3 is TGCGCCAGCAGCTTGGACGGGGGAGGAAGGGCTGAAGCTTTCTTT. The whole variable domain, filled in from reference TRBV5-1 and TRBJ1-1, reads KAGVTQTPRYLIKTRGQQVTLSCSPISGHRSVSWYQQTPGQGLQFLFEYFSETQRNKGNFPGRFSGRQFSNSRSEMNVSTLELGDSALYLCASSLDGGGRAEAFFGQGTRLTVV.

This rearrangement joins TRBV7-9 to TRBJ1-2; D unresolved. CDR1 and CDR2 from the germline V gene are SEHNR and FQNEAQ (reference sequence). The ends were cut back, 5 bases at V and 7 bases at J, with 11 bases in the middle. The CDR3 consists of 12 residues. CDR3 region: CASSRGGSGYTF. The CDR3 DNA reads TGTGCCAGCAGCCGTGGCGGTAGTGGCTACACCTTC.

The rearrangement links TRBV28 to TRBJ1-2, with D tentatively TRBD1 (6 bases). The CDR3 consists of 15 residues. CDR1 is MDHEN, CDR2 SYDVKM, per germline. Trimming took off 7 bases at V and 4 bases at J, with 19 bases between the two ends. The CDR3 sequence: CASNGGNRVGYGYTF. In nucleotides, the CDR3 is TGTGCCAGCAATGGAGGCAACAGGGTGGGCTATGGCTACACCTTC.

The chain links TRBV18 to TRBJ2-5; tentatively, D is TRBD1 (6 bases). Trimming removed 5 bases from V and 5 bases from J, with 24 bases in between. The CDR3 runs 17 residues. The V gene's germline CDR1 is KGHSH and CDR2 LQKENI. In DNA, the CDR3 is TGTGCCAGCTCATCTACTCGGACAGTCGGTGTAGGGGAGACCCAGTACTTC. This encodes CASSSTRTVGVGETQYF.

This clone occurred once. The chain couples TRBV11-3 to TRBJ1-1, with D tentatively TRBD1 (6 bases). CDR1 and CDR2 from the germline V gene are SGHNT and YENEEA. Trimming took off 5 bases at V and 0 bases at J, with 10 bases between the two ends. This CDR3 is built from 14 residues. The CDR3 DNA reads as TGTGCCAGCAGCGCCGGGACAATGAACACTGAAGCTTTCTTT. Protein: CASSAGTMNTEAFF.

The chain uses TRBV11-2 and TRBJ2-7; the match to TRBD2 covers 12 bases. This CDR3 has 14 amino acids. V shed 5 bases, J shed 5 bases, and the junction held 4 bases outside the gene matches. Germline V gene sequence: CDR1 SGHAT, CDR2 FQNNGV. The CDR3: CASSMTSGGDEQYF. In nucleotides, the CDR3 is TGTGCCAGCAGCATGACTAGCGGGGGCGACGAGCAGTACTTC.

The J gene is TRBJ1-2, the V gene TRBV3-1 (or the pseudogene TRBV3-2); TRBD1 matches 7 bases. Germline V gives CDR1 LGHDT, CDR2 YNNKEL (reference sequence). The CDR3 is made up of 17 amino acids. Trimming took 1 base from V and 4 from J; bases not matched to a gene: 12. This CDR3 is CASSQGPRQGTAYGYTF. DNA for the CDR3: TGTGCCAGCAGCCAAGGCCCTAGACAGGGAACGGCCTATGGCTACACCTTC.

To note about this clone: The sample holds other DNA sequences that translate to the same CDR3. The chain combines TRBV18 with TRBJ2-7; 7 positions agree with TRBD2. The CDR3 sequence is 14 residues long. J was trimmed by 0 bases and V by 2 bases; bases with no gene match: 1. Germline V gives CDR1 KGHSH, CDR2 LQKENI. CDR3 DNA: TGTGCCAGCTCACCAGGGGGGGTCTCCTACGAGCAGTACTTC. Translating gives CASSPGGVSYEQYF. Variable domain in full (rest from reference TRBV18 and TRBJ2-7): NAGVMQNPRHLVRRRGQEARLRCSPMKGHSHVYWYRQLPEEGLKFMVYLQKENIIDESGMPKERFSAEFPKEGPSILRIQQVVRGDSAAYFCASSPGGVSYEQYFGPGTRLTVT.

The table lists this clone with a few counts. V usage is TRBV4-2 and J usage is TRBJ1-4; D is uncertain. The CDR3 runs 12 residues. V shed 3 bases and J shed 11 bases, with 10 bases lying between them. Germline V gives CDR1 LGHNA, CDR2 YNFKEQ. CDR3 residues: CASSQRVEKLFF. As DNA, the CDR3 is TGTGCCAGCAGCCAGAGGGTGGAGAAACTGTTTTTT.

The chain links TRBV29-1 to TRBJ2-1; TRBD1 might be the D (5 bases). This CDR3 spans 13 amino acids. The germline CDR1 and CDR2 sequences are SQVTM and ANQGSEA. V was pared by 4 bases and J by 5 bases, with 12 bases between. The CDR3 DNA reads as TGCAGCGTTGGGGCAGGGCGAAACAATGAGCAGTTCTTC. Encoded protein: CSVGAGRNNEQFF.

The genes are TRBV11-2 and TRBJ2-1; 13 positions agree with TRBD2. Losses at the gene ends were 4 bases for V and 1 base for J; bases not matched to a gene: 10. This CDR3 has 19 residues. The germline V gene encodes CDR1 SGHAT and CDR2 FQNNGV. As DNA, the CDR3 is TGTGCCAGCAGCTATACTAGCGGGGGGGCCCTGGTGTCCTACAATGAGCAGTTCTTC. Its translation is CASSYTSGGALVSYNEQFF.

CDR3 in amino acids: CVSSKEHRGNATNEKLFF. DNA for the CDR3: TGTGTCAGCAGCAAAGAGCACAGGGGCAATGCAACTAATGAAAAACTGTTTTTT. This chain uses TRBV21-1 with TRBJ1-4; no DNA check was done on the table's D call, TRBD1. TRBV21-1 is flagged as a pseudogene. CDR3 length: 18 amino acids.

The chain recombines TRBV15 with TRBJ1-6; no reliable D call. CDR1 LNHNV and CDR2 YYDKDF come from the germline V gene (reference sequence). The CDR3 has 14 residues. The V end lost 3 bases, the J end lost 11 bases, and 14 bases lay between the germline ends. The CDR3 sequence is CATSSDKWLAPLHF. In DNA, the CDR3 is TGTGCCACCAGCAGTGACAAATGGTTAGCACCCCTCCACTTT.

This clone was counted once. The CDR3 DNA is TGTGCCAGTAGTTTGGGGACAGGAGGCGTCTTCTATGGCTACACCTTC. As protein: CASSLGTGGVFYGYTF. V usage is TRBV19 and J usage is TRBJ1-2; 8 bases fit TRBD1. The CDR3 loop spans 16 amino acids. J lost 4 bases, V lost 5 bases, and 12 bases had no gene match. Germline V gene data show CDR1 as LNHDA and CDR2 as SQIVND (reference sequence).

The chain has TRBV24-1 and TRBJ2-2; TRBD2 matches 10 bases. The CDR3 has 18 amino acids. In germline, CDR1 is KGHDR, CDR2 SFDVKD. V lost 1 base, J lost 2 bases, and 6 bases stayed unmatched. The chain's CDR3 is CATSDFSSGGSNTGELFF. DNA of the CDR3: TGTGCCACCAGTGATTTTAGTAGCGGGGGGTCTAACACCGGGGAGCTGTTTTTT.

V is TRBV5-4 and J is TRBJ2-7, with 13 bases aligning to TRBD2. CDR3 length: 16 amino acids. Germline V gene lookup returns CDR1 SGHNT and CDR2 YYREEE (reference sequence). V lost 2 bases, J lost 2 bases, and 4 bases stayed unmatched. The CDR3 region has the DNA TGTGCCAGCAGCTTAGGACTAGCGGGGGCCCCCTACGAGCAGTACTTC. This translates into CASSLGLAGAPYEQYF.

The chain employs TRBV2 and TRBJ1-4; D not certain. The V gene lost 7 bases and the J gene lost 6 bases, with 12 bases spanning the gap. Germline V gene data show CDR1 as SNHLY and CDR2 as FYNNEI. This CDR3 is 13 amino acids long. CDR3 amino acids: CASIRVEHEKLFF. DNA for the CDR3: TGTGCCAGCATTCGGGTCGAACATGAAAAACTGTTTTTT.

The V gene is TRBV6-5, the J gene TRBJ1-2, with 8 nucleotides matching TRBD1. CDR1 and CDR2 from the germline V gene are MNHEY and SVGAGI. The CDR3 totals 13 residues. The V gene end was trimmed by 2 bases and the J gene end by 6 bases; junction bases not matched to a gene: 2. The CDR3 here is CASSYQTGDGYTF. CDR3 DNA: TGTGCCAGCAGTTACCAGACAGGGGATGGCTACACCTTC.

The chain joins TRBV7-3 to TRBJ2-3; TRBD2 matches 9 bases. The CDR3 extends over 15 amino acids. Germline loops: CDR1 SGHTA, CDR2 FQGTGA. J was trimmed by 2 bases and V by 6 bases; bases with no gene match: 6. The CDR3 sequence: CASSLTSGTTDTQYF. CDR3 in DNA: TGTGCCAGCAGTCTGACTAGCGGAACCACAGATACGCAGTATTTT.

V gene TRBV5-1 combines with J gene TRBJ1-4, with 8 bases that match TRBD1. Germline trimming cut 1 base from V and 8 bases from J; bases unmatched to any gene: 7. The V gene's germline CDR1 is SGHRS and CDR2 YFSETQ. The CDR3 contains 15 residues. DNA of the CDR3: TGCGCCAGCAGCTTGCAAACAGGGGGAAGGGAAAAACTGTTTTTT. Amino acid sequence: CASSLQTGGREKLFF.

This sequence joins TRBV19 and TRBJ1-4, with D possibly TRBD1 on 6 matching bases. Germline V gene sequence: CDR1 LNHDA, CDR2 SQIVND (reference sequence). The CDR3 covers 14 residues. V was cut by 5 bases and J by 3 bases, with 10 bases left in between. This chain's CDR3 is CASSHRVANEKLFF. The CDR3 coding sequence is TGTGCCAGTAGTCACAGGGTGGCTAATGAAAAACTGTTTTTT.